One and the same sample provided the 5 T cell receptor beta chains below, sequenced in a study of blood T cell repertoires in COVID-19. Generated by immunoSEQ multiplex PCR, the TCRdb table keeps only in-frame clones and is missing some. The table includes approximately 160,000 clones, 90% detected once. The sequencing sample was made of peripheral blood. These receptors were obtained from a man in his sixties with active or convalescent COVID-19.

In its sample, this clone was seen once. The V gene is TRBV29-1, the J gene TRBJ2-5; 9 bases align to TRBD1. The germline V gene has CDR1 SQVTM and CDR2 ANQGSEA. The V and J ends lost 1 base and 4 bases, in that order; junction bases with no gene match: 10. The CDR3 is made up of 16 amino acids. The CDR3 region is CSVEGQGTGFRETQYF. DNA of the CDR3: TGCAGCGTTGAAGGCCAGGGGACAGGGTTTCGAGAGACCCAGTACTTC.

The chain uses TRBV2 and TRBJ1-1; D is unresolved. Germline V gene data show CDR1 as SNHLY and CDR2 as FYNNEI. V gave up 7 bases and J gave up 3 bases, with 18 bases separating them. This CDR3 region has 15 residues. For the CDR3, the DNA is TGTGCCAGCACCAGCCTTTCGGTCCGGGACACTGAAGCTTTCTTT. Its protein product is CASTSLSVRDTEAFF. The entire variable domain, with the rest obtained from reference TRBV2 and TRBJ1-1, is as follows: EPEVTQTPSHQVTQMGQEVILRCVPISNHLYFYWYRQILGQKVEFLVSFYNNEISEKSEIFDDQFSVERPDGSNFTLKIRSTKLEDSAMYFCASTSLSVRDTEAFFGQGTRLTVV.

V gene TRBV5-1 combines with J gene TRBJ1-2; D may be TRBD1 (6 bases). CDR1 SGHRS and CDR2 YFSETQ come from the germline V gene. Trimming left V 3 bases short and J 4 bases short, with 16 bases between. The CDR3 spans 15 residues. CDR3 DNA sequence: TGCGCCAGCAGCTCCGGGGGGCCTCTAATCTATGGCTACACCTTC. Protein product: CASSSGGPLIYGYTF. Combining the CDR3 with reference TRBV5-1 and TRBJ1-2 gives the whole variable domain KAGVTQTPRYLIKTRGQQVTLSCSPISGHRSVSWYQQTPGQGLQFLFEYFSETQRNKGNFPGRFSGRQFSNSRSEMNVSTLELGDSALYLCASSSGGPLIYGYTFGSGTRLTVV.

The V and J genes are TRBV18 and TRBJ1-1; 10 positions agree with TRBD1. V shed 3 bases, J shed 1 base, and the junction held 5 bases outside the gene matches. This CDR3 is built from 16 residues. CDR1 is KGHSH, CDR2 LQKENI, per germline. CDR3 in DNA: TGTGCCAGCTCACCCGAGACAGGGGGCGCGAACACTGAAGCTTTCTTT. Translating it yields CASSPETGGANTEAFF.

This clone was seen once. V and J are TRBV10-3 and TRBJ2-3, with 13 bases identical to TRBD2. V gave up 3 bases and J gave up 2 bases; unmatched junction bases: 8. CDR1 is ENHRY and CDR2 is SYGVKD in the germline V gene. This CDR3 is 18 amino acids long. This chain's CDR3 is CAISDPRTSGSLTDTQYF. The CDR3 DNA reads TGTGCCATCAGTGACCCTAGGACTAGCGGGAGCCTCACAGATACGCAGTATTTT.